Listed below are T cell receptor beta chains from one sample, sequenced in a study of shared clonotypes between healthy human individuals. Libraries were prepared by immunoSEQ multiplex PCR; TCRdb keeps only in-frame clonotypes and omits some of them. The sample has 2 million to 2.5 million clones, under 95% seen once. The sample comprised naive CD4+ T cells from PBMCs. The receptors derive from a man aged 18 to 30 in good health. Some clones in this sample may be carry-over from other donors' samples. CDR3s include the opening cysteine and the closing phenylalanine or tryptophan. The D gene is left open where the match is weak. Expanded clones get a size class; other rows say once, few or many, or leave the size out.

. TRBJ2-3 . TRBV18 TGTGCCAGCTCACCTTCCAGGGTACCCCCAGATACGCAGTATTTT CASSPSRVPPDTQYF
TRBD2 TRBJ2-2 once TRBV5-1 TGCGCCAGCAGCTTGGCAGCGGGAGGGCCCGACACCGGGGAGCTGTTTTTT CASSLAAGGPDTGELFF
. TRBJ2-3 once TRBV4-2 TGTGCCAGCAGCCAAGGAGCTCGGTATGCCACAGATACGCAGTATTTT CASSQGARYATDTQYF
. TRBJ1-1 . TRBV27 TGTGCCAGCAGTATAGATTCCCCGAGGGCCTGGAACACTGAAGCTTTCTTT CASSIDSPRAWNTEAFF
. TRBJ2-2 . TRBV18 TGTGCCAGCTCCGCAAGCTCTCTCGGGGAGCTGTTTTTT CASSASSLGELFF
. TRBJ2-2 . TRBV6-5 TGTGCCAGCAGTTACTTGGTTAGCAGGAACACCGGGGAGCTGTTTTTT CASSYLVSRNTGELFF
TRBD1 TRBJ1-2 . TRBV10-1 TGCGCCAGCAGTGAGTCGACAGGGGGGGGCTACACCTTC CASSESTGGGYTF
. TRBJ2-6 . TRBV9 TGTGCCAGCAGCGAGACACCTTTTCCGGCGGCTGGGGCCAACGTCCTGACTTTC CASSETPFPAAGANVLTF
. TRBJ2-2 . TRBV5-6 TGTGCCAGCAGCTCGGGGAGAACGAACACCGGGGAGCTGTTTTTT CASSSGRTNTGELFF
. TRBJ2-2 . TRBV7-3 TGTGCCAGCAGCTTAATCGGGGGTACCGGGGAGCTGTTTTTT CASSLIGGTGELFF
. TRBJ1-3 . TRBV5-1 TGCGCCAGCAGCTTGCAAGGGGGCTCTGGAAACACCATATATTTT CASSLQGGSGNTIYF
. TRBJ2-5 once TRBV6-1 TGTGCCAGCAGTGTCGTTTGGGGTCCCCAAGAGACCCAGTACTTC CASSVVWGPQETQYF
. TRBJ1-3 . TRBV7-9 TGTGCCAACTCTTCTGGAAACACCATATATTTT CANSSGNTIYF
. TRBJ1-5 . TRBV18 TGTGCCAGCTCACCGAATGTAGGCAATCAGCCCCAGCATTTT CASSPNVGNQPQHF
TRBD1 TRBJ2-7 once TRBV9 TGTGCCAGCAGCGTAGGTGATTGGGGACAGGATACCTACGAGCAGTACTTC CASSVGDWGQDTYEQYF
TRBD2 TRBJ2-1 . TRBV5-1 TGCGCCAGCGGTGGACTAGCGGGAGCTTTTGGTGAGCAGTTCTTC CASGGLAGAFGEQFF
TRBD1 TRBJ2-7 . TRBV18 TGTGCCAGCTCACCCAGGACAGGGAACGACGAGCAGTACTTC CASSPRTGNDEQYF
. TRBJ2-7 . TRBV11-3 TGTGCCAGCAGCCCGGACAGTTACGAGCAGTACTTC CASSPDSYEQYF
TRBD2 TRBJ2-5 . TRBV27 TGTGCCAGCAAACCGGGAGGGGTACAAGAGACCCAGTACTTC CASKPGGVQETQYF
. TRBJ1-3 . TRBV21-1 TGTGCCAGCAGCAAAGACGGGACAGCTTGGAACACCATATATTTT CASSKDGTAWNTIYF
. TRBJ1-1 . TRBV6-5 TGTGCCAGCCCCGCGAAGACAGCTTTCTTT CASPAKTAFF
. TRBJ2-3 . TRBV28 TGTGCCAGCAGTCCCCGGACCTTAGATACGCAGTATTTT CASSPRTLDTQYF
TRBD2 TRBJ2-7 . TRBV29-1 TGCAGCGTCCCCGGACTAGCGGGAGGGCCAGACGAGCAGTACTTC CSVPGLAGGPDEQYF
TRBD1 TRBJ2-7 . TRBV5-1 TGCGCCAGCTGGACAGGTTATTCCACCTACGAGCAGTACTTC CASWTGYSTYEQYF
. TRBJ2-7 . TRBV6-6 TGTGCCAGCAGGACGACCGGGCCTACCTACGAGCAGTACTTC CASRTTGPTYEQYF
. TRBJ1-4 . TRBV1 TGCACCAGCAGCCAAGAAACTAAGGAAGGGACCCCAACTAATGAAAAACTGTTTTTT CTSSQETKEGTPTNEKLFF
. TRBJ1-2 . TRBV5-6 TGTGCCAGCAGCCCGACCCCAACCTATTTTGGCTACACCTTC CASSPTPTYFGYTF
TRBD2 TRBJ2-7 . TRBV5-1 TGCGCCAGCAGCGGGACTAGCGACACCTACGAGCAGTACTTC CASSGTSDTYEQYF
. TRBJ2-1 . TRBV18 TGTGCCGGAGGTTCAACCCCCGGAGGGGAGCAGTTCTTC CAGGSTPGGEQFF
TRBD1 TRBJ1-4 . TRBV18 TGTGCCAGCTCACCCGACAGGGCCGATGAAAAACTGTTTTTT CASSPDRADEKLFF
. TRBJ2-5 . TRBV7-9 TGTGCCAGCAGCTTACGACAGGCCTTCCAAGAGACCCAGTACTTC CASSLRQAFQETQYF
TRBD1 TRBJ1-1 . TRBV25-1 TGTGCCAGCAGTGCCACCCCGGATTCACAGGGGGACCCTGAAGCTTTCTTT CASSATPDSQGDPEAFF
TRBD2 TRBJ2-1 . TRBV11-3 TGTGCCAGCAGCTCCCAACGTAGCGGGAGTGGTGAGCAGTTCTTC CASSSQRSGSGEQFF
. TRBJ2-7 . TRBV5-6 TGTGCCAGCAGCCAGAATTTGGGCCCTCGAATAGGCTACGAGCAGTACTTC CASSQNLGPRIGYEQYF
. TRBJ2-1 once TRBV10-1 TGCGCCAGCAGTGGCAACAGGCGATTTGAGCAGTTCTTC CASSGNRRFEQFF
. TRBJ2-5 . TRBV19 TGTGCCAGTAGTGGGGGACTGCCCGGGGGGACCCAGTACTTC CASSGGLPGGTQYF
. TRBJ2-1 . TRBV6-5 TGTGCCAGCAGTCGCCAGTGGTCCTACAATGAGCAGTTCTTC CASSRQWSYNEQFF
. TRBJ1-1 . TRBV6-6 TGTGCCAGCAGTCAAACCCGGGCAGCGAACACTGAAGCTTTCTTT CASSQTRAANTEAFF
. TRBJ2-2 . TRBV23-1 TGCGCCAGCAGTCTGCGGGGCGAGAACACCGGGGAGCTGTTTTTT CASSLRGENTGELFF
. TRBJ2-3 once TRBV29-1 TGCAGCGTGCGCCTGCAGCGGACGACAGATACGCAGTATTTT CSVRLQRTTDTQYF
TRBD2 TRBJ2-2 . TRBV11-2 TGTGCCAGCAGCTGGGGGACTACCACCGGGGAGCTGTTTTTT CASSWGTTTGELFF
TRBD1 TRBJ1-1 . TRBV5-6 TGTGCCAGCAGCTTGGGGACAGGGGCCTTATCGAACACTGAAGCTTTCTTT CASSLGTGALSNTEAFF
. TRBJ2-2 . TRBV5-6 TGTGCCAGCAGCTTGTACAGGTGGAACACCGGGGAGCTGTTTTTT CASSLYRWNTGELFF
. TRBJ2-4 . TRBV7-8 TGTGCCAGCAGCTTCCGGGCCCTGAGGGACATTCAGTACTTC CASSFRALRDIQYF
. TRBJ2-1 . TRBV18 TGTGCCAGCTCACCCTCTACTTACAATGAGCAGTTCTTC CASSPSTYNEQFF
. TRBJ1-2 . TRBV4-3 TGCGCCAGCAGCCCTCTCCCCGGGGGGGCTGGCTATGGCTACACCTTC CASSPLPGGAGYGYTF
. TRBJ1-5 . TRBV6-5 TGTGCCAGCAGTTACTTCTACAGGAATAGCAATCAGCCCCAGCATTTT CASSYFYRNSNQPQHF
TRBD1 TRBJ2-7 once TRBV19 TGTGCCAGTAGTGCCCGCCCGGGACAGGGGTTCGGCTACGAGCAGTACTTC CASSARPGQGFGYEQYF
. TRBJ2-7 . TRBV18 TGTGCCAGCTCACTGACACCTACCTACGAGCAGTACTTC CASSLTPTYEQYF
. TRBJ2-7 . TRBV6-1 TGTGCCAGCGTCAAGACAGGTTTCTACGAGCAGTACTTC CASVKTGFYEQYF
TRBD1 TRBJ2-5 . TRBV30 TGTGCCTGGATAGATACAGGGGGCGCGGAGACCCAGTACTTC CAWIDTGGAETQYF
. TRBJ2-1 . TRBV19 TGTGCCAGTAGAAATAACCCTTACAATGAGCAGTTCTTC CASRNNPYNEQFF
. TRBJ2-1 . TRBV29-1 TGCAGCGTTGATGGGGGGTTAAGTGAGCAGTTCTTC CSVDGGLSEQFF
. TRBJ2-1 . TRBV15 TGTGCCACCAGCAGAGTCTTCCTGGATGAGCAGTTCTTC CATSRVFLDEQFF